The 18 T cell receptor beta chains below were found in one sample sequenced in a study of blood T cell repertoires in COVID-19. Sequencing used immunoSEQ multiplex PCR; TCRdb keeps in-frame clones, though not all of them. Among 350,000 to 550,000 clones listed, 85% to 90% were seen once. Input material: PBMCs or T cells enriched from blood (not recorded which). The receptor source for this set is a man aged 30 to 39 who had recovered from COVID-19.

In DNA, the CDR3 is TGTGCCAGTACAAGGACAGGAGACACAGATACGCAGTATTTT. It specifies CASTRTGDTDTQYF. The gene calls are TRBV19 and TRBJ2-3, with 7 positions matching TRBD1. The V and J ends lost 7 bases and 2 bases, in that order; junction bases with no gene match: 6. The germline V gene encodes CDR1 LNHDA and CDR2 SQIVND (reference sequence). The CDR3 sequence is 14 residues long.

CDR3 in DNA: TGTGCCAGCAGCTTGTTACTGGGACTAGCGGGAGGGAATGAGCAGTTCTTC. Translating gives CASSLLLGLAGGNEQFF. The chain couples TRBV5-8 to TRBJ2-1; 16 nucleotides match TRBD2. J gave up 7 bases and V 1 base, and 5 bases lay outside the gene matches. Looked up from germline, CDR1 is SGHTS and CDR2 is YDEGEE. The CDR3 is 17 residues long. Full variable domain (rest looked up from reference TRBV5-8 and TRBJ2-1): EAGVTQSPTHLIKTRGQQATLRCSPISGHTSVYWYQQALGLGLQFLLWYDEGEERNRGNFPPRFSGRQFPNYSSELNVNALELEDSALYLCASSLLLGLAGGNEQFFGPGTRLTVL.

The V and J genes are TRBV2 and TRBJ2-1, with 11 nucleotides matching TRBD1. The V segment lost 9 bases and the J segment 6 bases; nucleotides outside the gene matches: 7. The germline V gene has CDR1 SNHLY and CDR2 FYNNEI. This CDR3 region has 14 residues. The CDR3 reads CAREGQGDSNEQFF. The CDR3, as DNA: TGTGCCAGGGAGGGACAGGGGGATTCCAATGAGCAGTTCTTC.

This chain links TRBV27 with TRBJ2-1; 8 bases fit TRBD2. The V and J ends lost 6 bases and 13 bases, in that order; junction bases with no gene match: 14. Germline CDR1 and CDR2: MNHEY and SMNVEV (reference sequence). The CDR3 length is 14 residues. The CDR3 nucleotides read TGTGCCAGCAGCACCAATGGAATTAGCGGGGATCAGTTCTTC. Amino acids: CASSTNGISGDQFF.

The CDR3 DNA reads TGTGCCTGGACACAGACAGGGGGCGCCGAAAAACTGTTTTTT. Amino acids: CAWTQTGGAEKLFF. V and J are TRBV30 and TRBJ1-4, with 10 bases lining up with TRBD1. The junction had 7 bases not matched to a gene; V was cut back by 4 bases and J by 8 bases. The CDR3 loop spans 14 amino acids. Germline loops: CDR1 GTSNPN, CDR2 SVGIG (reference sequence).

The chain recombines TRBV20-1 with TRBJ2-5; the D is unclear. Trimming cost V 5 bases and J 7 bases, with 8 bases left between them. The CDR3 contains 10 residues. Germline values: CDR1 DFQATT, CDR2 SNEGSKA (reference sequence). The CDR3 is CSAEYRTQYF. CDR3 DNA sequence: TGCAGTGCTGAATATAGGACCCAGTACTTC.

In nucleotides, the CDR3 is TGTGCCAGCTCATCTGGACTAGCGGGAGCTGGTACCTACAATGAGCAGTTCTTC. Translated, it gives CASSSGLAGAGTYNEQFF. The chain links TRBV18 to TRBJ2-1, with 13 bases aligning to TRBD2. The germline CDR1 and CDR2 sequences are KGHSH and LQKENI. This CDR3 is built from 18 residues. V was clipped by 5 bases and J by 2 bases; unmatched bases: 9.

The V call is TRBV10-1, the J call TRBJ2-7, with 7 nucleotides matching TRBD1. The CDR3 length is 13 residues. Germline V gene data show CDR1 as WNHNN and CDR2 as SYGVQD (reference sequence). Unmatched junction bases numbered 7, after V lost 8 bases and J lost 3 bases. The DNA of the CDR3 is TGCGCCAGCTCTCCGGGACAGATCTACGAGCAGTACTTC. It translates to CASSPGQIYEQYF.

This chain uses TRBV30 with TRBJ1-4; D possibly corresponds to TRBD1 (6 bases). The CDR3 is made up of 12 amino acids. Germline CDR1 is GTSNPN and CDR2 is SVGIG (reference sequence). V dropped 6 bases and J dropped 7 bases, with 12 bases sitting between them. CDR3 nucleotide sequence: TGTGCCTGTGAACAGGGTGGTGAAAAACTGTTTTTT. It is translated as CACEQGGEKLFF.

The V and J genes are TRBV2 and TRBJ2-1, with D possibly being TRBD2 (6 bases). Germline assignment: CDR1 SNHLY and CDR2 FYNNEI. This CDR3 contains 13 residues. V gave up 10 bases and J gave up 8 bases, with 18 bases separating them. The CDR3 region is CAIFAGRVDEQFF. In nucleotides, the CDR3 is TGTGCCATTTTTGCGGGACGGGTCGATGAGCAGTTCTTC.

The chain is built from TRBV28 and TRBJ1-2, with TRBD1 matching 7 bases. The CDR3 sequence is 15 residues long. Looked up from germline, CDR1 is MDHEN and CDR2 is SYDVKM. V lost 3 bases to trimming and J lost 2 bases; unmatched junction nucleotides: 6. CDR3: CASSFAGGSNYGYTF. The DNA of the CDR3 is TGTGCCAGCAGTTTCGCAGGGGGGAGCAACTATGGCTACACCTTC.

V gene TRBV21-1 combines with J gene TRBJ2-5; TRBD2, the table's D call, was not compared with the DNA. TRBV21-1 is listed as a pseudogene. The CDR3 is 15 amino acids. The CDR3: CASSKAGGRGETQYF. CDR3 DNA sequence: TGTGCCAGCAGCAAAGCTGGCGGGAGGGGGGAGACCCAGTACTTC.

This clone has just one count. The chain joins TRBV5-1 to TRBJ2-7; a possible D gene is TRBD2 (6 bases). The CDR3 runs to 14 residues. Trimming cost V 0 bases and J 4 bases, with 11 bases left between them. CDR1 is SGHRS and CDR2 is YFSETQ in the germline V gene. The CDR3 bases are TGCGCCAGCAGCTTGGGGGGACTTGGGTACGAGCAGTACTTC. This codes for CASSLGGLGYEQYF.

Ten or more counts support this clone. V gene TRBV5-1 combines with J gene TRBJ2-7; TRBD1 matches 9 bases. Germline CDR1 and CDR2: SGHRS and YFSETQ. V shed 2 bases, J shed 6 bases, and the junction held 9 bases outside the gene matches. The CDR3 length is 15 residues. CDR3 protein: CASSFDRTGVSEQYF. The DNA for the CDR3 is TGCGCCAGCAGCTTCGACCGGACAGGGGTGAGCGAGCAGTACTTC. Variable domain in full (rest from reference TRBV5-1 and TRBJ2-7): KAGVTQTPRYLIKTRGQQVTLSCSPISGHRSVSWYQQTPGQGLQFLFEYFSETQRNKGNFPGRFSGRQFSNSRSEMNVSTLELGDSALYLCASSFDRTGVSEQYFGPGTRLTVT.

Written as DNA, the CDR3 is TGCGCCAGCCGCGGATCCGACACCGGGGAGCTGTTTTTT. It specifies CASRGSDTGELFF. The chain employs TRBV5-1 and TRBJ2-2; D is undetermined. V lost 7 bases, J lost 3 bases, and 10 bases lay in between. The CDR3 is made up of 13 amino acids. Looked up from germline, CDR1 is SGHRS and CDR2 is YFSETQ. Combining the CDR3 with reference TRBV5-1 and TRBJ2-2 gives the whole variable domain KAGVTQTPRYLIKTRGQQVTLSCSPISGHRSVSWYQQTPGQGLQFLFEYFSETQRNKGNFPGRFSGRQFSNSRSEMNVSTLELGDSALYLCASRGSDTGELFFGEGSRLTVL.

This chain connects TRBV29-1 to TRBJ1-1; D is unresolved. The length of the CDR3 is 12 residues. Deletions cut 0 bases from V and 4 bases from J, with 6 bases between. Germline V lookup: CDR1 SQVTM, CDR2 ANQGSEA. This CDR3 is CSVEDRSTEAFF. The CDR3 bases are TGCAGCGTTGAAGATCGGAGCACTGAAGCTTTCTTT.

This chain links TRBV10-1 with TRBJ1-2; TRBD1 might be the D (6 bases). This CDR3 is 13 amino acids long. Per the germline V gene, CDR1 is WNHNN and CDR2 is SYGVQD (reference sequence). Trimming stripped 4 bases from V and 6 bases from J, with 12 bases between. The CDR3 nucleotides read TGCGCCAGCAGTGCTACAGGGCCCCATGGCTACACCTTC. Amino acid sequence: CASSATGPHGYTF.

The chain links TRBV3-1 (or the pseudogene TRBV3-2) to TRBJ2-5, with D maybe TRBD1 (6 bases). In germline, CDR1 is LGHDT, CDR2 YNNKEL (reference sequence). The germline V and J ends were trimmed by 2 bases and 5 bases, with 18 bases remaining between them. The CDR3 covers 16 residues. For the CDR3, the DNA is TGTGCCAGCAGCCAAAACGGTATAGGGGGTATGGAGACCCAGTACTTC. It yields the protein CASSQNGIGGMETQYF.